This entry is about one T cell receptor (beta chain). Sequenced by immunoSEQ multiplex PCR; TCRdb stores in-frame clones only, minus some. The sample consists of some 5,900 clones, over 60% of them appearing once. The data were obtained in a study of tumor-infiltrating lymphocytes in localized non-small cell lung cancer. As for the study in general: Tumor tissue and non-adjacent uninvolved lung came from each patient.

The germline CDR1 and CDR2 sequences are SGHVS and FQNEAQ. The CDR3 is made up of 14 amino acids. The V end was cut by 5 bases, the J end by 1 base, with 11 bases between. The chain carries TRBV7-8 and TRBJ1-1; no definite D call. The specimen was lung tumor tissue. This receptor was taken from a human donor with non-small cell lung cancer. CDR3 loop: CASSPHESNTEAFF. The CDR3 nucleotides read TGTGCCAGCAGCCCCCATGAATCGAACACTGAAGCTTTCTTT.